This T cell receptor (beta chain) was captured by sequencing in a study of siplizumab effects on memory and regulatory T cells. Overall study results and limits: With siplizumab, mappable alloreactive CD4+ clones averaged around 71% Treg-derived, versus more than 25% in controls.

The trim removed 11 bases at V and 1 base at J, leaving 8 bases unmatched. CDR3 length: 16 amino acids. The germline gives CDR1 WNHNN, CDR2 SYGVQD (reference sequence). This clone was picked up a small number of times. Its antigen remains unidentified. TCRdb's copy holds only in-frame clones and misses some; the assay was immunoSEQ multiplex PCR. The data hold 85,000 to 90,000 clones, with around 90% observed a single time. This sequence originates from a human donor in good health. The chain links TRBV10-1 to TRBJ2-1, with 13 positions matching TRBD2. Sequences were obtained from CD4+ T cells sorted from blood. The CDR3 loop reads CAGGLAGVISYNEQFF. CDR3 in DNA: TGCGCCGGTGGACTAGCGGGAGTGATTTCCTACAATGAGCAGTTCTTC.